Below, 9 T cell receptor beta chains from the same sample are listed, as sequenced in a study of blood T cell repertoires in COVID-19. TCRdb's table, derived via immunoSEQ multiplex PCR, lists solely in-frame clones and lacks some. Of about 140,000 clones in the sample, roughly 81% were seen once. Sequenced: PBMCs or T cells enriched from blood (not recorded which). The receptor set was obtained from a woman between 45 and 60 years old with acute COVID-19.

The chain combines TRBV18 with TRBJ2-5, with D maybe TRBD1 (5 bases). The CDR3 is 13 amino acids. V lost 2 bases and J 3 bases, leaving 7 bases between the germline ends. Germline-derived CDR1 and CDR2 are KGHSH and LQKENI. CDR3 loop: CASSPSREETQYF. As DNA, the CDR3 is TGTGCCAGCTCACCATCCAGGGAAGAGACCCAGTACTTC.

The V and J genes are TRBV4-2 and TRBJ1-6, with no clear D. Trimming took off 3 bases at V and 11 bases at J, with 8 bases between the two ends. From germline, CDR1 is LGHNA and CDR2 YNFKEQ. This CDR3 comprises 12 residues. The CDR3 is CASSQGVPPLHF. CDR3 coding DNA: TGTGCCAGCAGCCAGGGAGTACCACCCCTCCACTTT.

The table lists this clone with a few counts. V is TRBV4-1 and J is TRBJ2-7, with 8 nucleotides matching TRBD2. Germline V gives CDR1 MGHRA, CDR2 YSYEKL. The ends lost 2 bases at V and 6 bases at J; junction bases unmatched: 15. This CDR3 comprises 17 residues. CDR3 DNA: TGCGCCAGCAGCCAACTACCTATTCGGGAGGGCCGAGTCGAGCAGTACTTC. This gives the protein CASSQLPIREGRVEQYF.

A note on this clone: This sample includes further DNA sequences coding for the same CDR3. The V and J genes are TRBV18 and TRBJ2-5, with TRBD2 identical over 8 bases. CDR3 length: 14 residues. V lost 2 bases, J lost 4 bases, and 3 bases stayed unmatched. Germline CDR1 reads KGHSH; CDR2 reads LQKENI. CDR3 loop: CASSPGSGRETQYF. The CDR3 bases are TGTGCCAGCTCACCAGGCAGCGGGAGAGAGACCCAGTACTTC.

V gene TRBV6-4 combines with J gene TRBJ2-7, with 12 bases identical to TRBD2. This CDR3 is 15 amino acids long. Germline CDR1 reads MRHNA; CDR2 reads SNTAGT. Trimming cost V 4 bases and J 2 bases; bases outside gene matches: 3. CDR3 amino acids: CASSGTSGITYEQYF. The CDR3 DNA reads as TGTGCCAGCAGTGGGACTAGCGGGATCACCTACGAGCAGTACTTC.

This chain uses TRBV6-2 or TRBV6-3 with TRBJ2-2; D is undetermined. V gave up 2 bases and J gave up 5 bases, with 9 bases separating them. Germline CDR1 is MNHEY and CDR2 is SVGEGT. CDR3 length: 14 amino acids. Here the CDR3 reads CASSYKLETGELFF. The CDR3 DNA follows: TGTGCCAGCAGTTACAAGTTGGAGACCGGGGAGCTGTTTTTT.

The rearrangement uses TRBV24-1 and TRBJ1-2; 7 positions match TRBD1. CDR3 length equals 15 residues. The germline V gene encodes CDR1 KGHDR and CDR2 SFDVKD. The trim removed 1 base at V and 6 bases at J, leaving 7 bases unmatched. CDR3 nucleotides: TGTGCCACCAGTGATTTTCCGGGACAGACCCATGGCTACACCTTC. It encodes CATSDFPGQTHGYTF.

V and J are TRBV30 and TRBJ2-3, with D possibly matching TRBD1 (6 bases). From germline, CDR1 is GTSNPN and CDR2 SVGIG (reference sequence). Trimming took 2 bases from V and 1 from J, leaving 7 bases between them. The CDR3 has 13 amino acids. The CDR3 loop is CAWSWGRTDTQYF. The CDR3 region has the DNA TGTGCCTGGAGTTGGGGGCGCACAGATACGCAGTATTTT.

The CDR3 nucleotides read TGTGCCAGCAGCGTAGGTTTAGCGGGAGGTCTTTACGGCTACGAGCAGTACTTC. Residues: CASSVGLAGGLYGYEQYF. This sequence joins TRBV9 and TRBJ2-7, with 10 bases aligning to TRBD2. The CDR3 consists of 18 residues. Germline V gene data show CDR1 as SGDLS and CDR2 as YYNGEE. The J segment lost 3 bases and the V segment lost 0 bases, leaving 12 bases of the junction unmatched.